The 21 T cell receptor beta chains below come from one sample, sequenced in a study of OX40 agonist ivuxolimab in advanced cancers. Libraries were prepared by immunoSEQ multiplex PCR; TCRdb keeps only in-frame clonotypes and omits some of them. In the table there are tens of thousands of clones, almost 90% of which are singletons. The input for sequencing was CD4+ or CD8+ T cells sorted from blood, taken in a trial of the OX40 agonist ivuxolimab. These receptors all come from an adult with an advanced solid tumor such as melanoma, head and neck, liver or kidney cancer.

This clone came up a few times. The chain combines TRBV5-4 with TRBJ2-5, with D perhaps matching TRBD1 or TRBD2 (6 bases each). The germline V and J ends were trimmed by 4 bases and 5 bases, with 15 bases remaining between them. Looked up from germline, CDR1 is SGHNT and CDR2 is YYREEE (reference sequence). This CDR3 has 14 amino acids. As DNA, the CDR3 is TGTGCCAGCAGCGCTTCGGGGGCTCGGGAGACCCAGTACTTC. It is translated as CASSASGARETQYF.

The rearrangement joins TRBV5-4 to TRBJ2-5, with TRBD1 matching 8 bases. The CDR3 length is 17 residues. J lost 4 bases, V lost 0 bases, and 11 bases had no gene match. The germline CDR1 and CDR2 sequences are SGHNT and YYREEE (reference sequence). The CDR3 reads CASSLGPGQDGGETQYF. CDR3 bases: TGTGCCAGCAGCTTGGGACCGGGACAGGACGGGGGAGAGACCCAGTACTTC.

V usage is TRBV6-4 and J usage is TRBJ2-2; TRBD2 aligns across 13 bases. With V trimmed by 6 bases and J by 7 bases, 8 bases remained unmatched. CDR1 is MRHNA, CDR2 SNTAGT, per germline. This CDR3 has 16 residues. CDR3 coding DNA: TGTGCCAGCAGCCCCGGACTAGCGGGAGCGTTCGGGGAGCTGTTTTTT. It is translated as CASSPGLAGAFGELFF.

The chain is built from TRBV29-1 and TRBJ2-2, with D possibly being TRBD1 (5 bases). Germline V gene data show CDR1 as SQVTM and CDR2 as ANQGSEA. The CDR3 spans 14 residues. Trimming took off 6 bases at V and 1 base at J, with 12 bases between the two ends. CDR3 loop: CSVAPRVNTGELFF. CDR3 nucleotide sequence: TGCAGCGTCGCACCCAGGGTGAACACCGGGGAGCTGTTTTTT.

This clone was counted between two and nine times. The rearrangement uses TRBV2 and TRBJ2-7, with D possibly called TRBD1 or TRBD2 (6 bases each). CDR1 and CDR2 (germline): SNHLY, FYNNEI. The V gene lost 7 bases and the J gene lost 7 bases, with 14 bases spanning the gap. This CDR3 is 12 amino acids long. The CDR3 sequence is CASTGASWEQYF. CDR3 in DNA: TGTGCCAGCACGGGGGCATCGTGGGAGCAGTACTTC.

The rearrangement links TRBV2 to TRBJ1-6; no firm D call. The V and J ends lost 4 bases and 0 bases respectively, with 13 bases between them. The CDR3 has 17 amino acids. The germline V gene has CDR1 SNHLY and CDR2 FYNNEI. CDR3 DNA sequence: TGTGCCAGCAGTGTTGGAGGAACGAGCTCCTATAATTCACCCCTCCACTTT. Residues: CASSVGGTSSYNSPLHF.

In this sample, this clone turned up once. CDR3 loop: CASSEMGEAFF. The CDR3 DNA sequence: TGTGCCAGCAGTGAAATGGGTGAAGCTTTCTTT. The genes are TRBV2 and TRBJ1-1, with no clear D. V was pared by 2 bases and J by 7 bases, with 5 bases between. This CDR3 is built from 11 residues. Germline CDR1 is SNHLY and CDR2 is FYNNEI.

The chain employs TRBV2 and TRBJ2-5; 13 bases are a match to TRBD2. This CDR3 comprises 16 residues. Germline V lookup: CDR1 SNHLY, CDR2 FYNNEI. V lost 7 bases, J lost 5 bases, and 10 bases stayed unmatched. CDR3 nucleotides: TGTGCCAGCATCTCTTTGGGACTAGCGGGGTTTGAGACCCAGTACTTC. Its protein product is CASISLGLAGFETQYF.

The table lists this clone with a few counts. This chain links TRBV7-9 with TRBJ1-5; 7 bases agree with TRBD1. Germline CDR1 reads SEHNR; CDR2 reads FQNEAQ (reference sequence). The CDR3 totals 13 residues. V lost 7 bases and J lost 12; bases outside the gene matches: 12. CDR3 DNA: TGTGCCAGCACCACCGTGGGGACAGTGATCCAGCATTTT. The encoded protein is CASTTVGTVIQHF. The full variable domain, in which reference TRBV7-9 and TRBJ1-5 provide the parts outside the CDR3, is DTGVSQNPRHKITKRGQNVTFRCDPISEHNRLYWYRQTLGQGPEFLTYFQNEAQLEKSRLLSDRFSAERPKGSFSTLEIQRTEQGDSAMYLCASTTVGTVIQHFGDGTRLSIL.

The chain is built from TRBV4-2 and TRBJ2-7; D unresolved. Germline V gene lookup returns CDR1 LGHNA and CDR2 YNFKEQ. The CDR3 contains 15 residues. V lost 0 bases to trimming and J lost 6 bases, with 15 bases between them. Written as DNA, the CDR3 is TGTGCCAGCAGCCAAGATACGACGCCATGGATCGAGCAGTACTTC. Amino acids: CASSQDTTPWIEQYF.

The chain couples TRBV9 to TRBJ2-5, with TRBD2 matching 15 bases. The CDR3 has 17 residues. The trim removed 4 bases at V and 4 bases at J, leaving 8 bases unmatched. CDR1 and CDR2 from the germline V gene are SGDLS and YYNGEE. In nucleotides, the CDR3 is TGTGCCAGCAGCCCGGGACTAGCGGGGGGAAGAGGAGAGACCCAGTACTTC. As protein: CASSPGLAGGRGETQYF.

In DNA, the CDR3 is TGTGCCAGCAGCTTAAGGCGCGCGATCCCCTATGGCTACACCTTC. Encoded protein: CASSLRRAIPYGYTF. V and J are TRBV7-2 and TRBJ1-2; D call uncertain. This CDR3 has 15 amino acids. Trimming pared 2 bases from V and 4 bases from J, leaving 14 bases between. CDR1 SGHTA and CDR2 FQGNSA come from the germline V gene.

The V call is TRBV2, the J call TRBJ2-2, with TRBD2 matching over 8 bases. This CDR3 spans 16 amino acids. V lost 5 bases to trimming and J lost 6 bases; unmatched junction nucleotides: 11. The germline V gene encodes CDR1 SNHLY and CDR2 FYNNEI. CDR3 residues: CASSRPGAGDSGELFF. The CDR3 DNA sequence: TGTGCCAGCAGTCGGCCGGGAGCGGGAGACTCCGGGGAGCTGTTTTTT. Filled out from reference TRBV2 and TRBJ2-2, the complete variable domain reads EPEVTQTPSHQVTQMGQEVILRCVPISNHLYFYWYRQILGQKVEFLVSFYNNEISEKSEIFDDQFSVERPDGSNFTLKIRSTKLEDSAMYFCASSRPGAGDSGELFFGEGSRLTVL.

The CDR3 DNA reads TGTGCCAGCTCCACCTCCGGGGGAAACACTGAAGCTTTCTTT. This gives the protein CASSTSGGNTEAFF. The genes are TRBV5-5 and TRBJ1-1; D possibly corresponds to TRBD1 (5 bases). Trimming left V 7 bases short and J 2 bases short, with 15 bases between. CDR1 is SGHKS, CDR2 YYEKEE, per germline (reference sequence). The CDR3 is made up of 14 amino acids.

This chain joins TRBV11-3 and TRBJ2-5, with TRBD2 matching 11 bases. Unmatched junction bases numbered 15, after V lost 5 bases and J lost 1 base. This CDR3 spans 19 amino acids. The V gene's germline CDR1 is SGHNT and CDR2 YENEEA. CDR3 sequence (DNA): TGTGCCAGCAGCCCTGGGACTAGCGGAATCCCGGGGGGCCAAGAGACCCAGTACTTC. This encodes CASSPGTSGIPGGQETQYF.

This chain joins TRBV5-1 and TRBJ2-3; 9 nucleotides agree with TRBD1. The CDR3 sequence is 14 residues long. Per the germline V gene, CDR1 is SGHRS and CDR2 is YFSETQ. Losses at the gene ends were 3 bases for V and 4 bases for J; bases not matched to a gene: 3. CDR3 in amino acids: CASSSGQGSDTQYF. CDR3 in DNA: TGCGCCAGCAGCTCGGGACAGGGATCAGATACGCAGTATTTT.

The rearrangement links TRBV29-1 to TRBJ2-7; 7 bases fit TRBD2. J gave up 4 bases and V 4 bases, and 7 bases lay outside the gene matches. The CDR3 runs to 13 residues. Per germline, CDR1 SQVTM and CDR2 ANQGSEA. The CDR3 bases are TGCAGCGTTGTGGGACTAACTTATTACGAGCAGTACTTC. This translates into CSVVGLTYYEQYF.

The genes are TRBV11-3 and TRBJ1-1; 7 nucleotides align to TRBD1. With 5 bases clipped from V and 5 bases from J, the junction kept 8 bases outside the gene matches. Germline V gene sequence: CDR1 SGHNT, CDR2 YENEEA. The CDR3 extends over 14 amino acids. The CDR3 bases are TGTGCCAGCAGCGCGCGACAGGGTGGGACTGAAGCTTTCTTT. It is translated as CASSARQGGTEAFF.

This chain uses TRBV5-1 with TRBJ2-3; 7 nucleotides match TRBD2. Germline V gives CDR1 SGHRS, CDR2 YFSETQ. This CDR3 contains 14 residues. Germline trimming cut 10 bases from V and 0 bases from J; bases unmatched to any gene: 8. The CDR3 protein is CAGSSGDSTDTQYF. The CDR3 coding sequence is TGCGCCGGGTCGAGCGGGGACAGCACAGATACGCAGTATTTT.

The rearrangement joins TRBV5-6 to TRBJ2-7; 8 bases agree with TRBD2. Trimming cost V 5 bases and J 0 bases; bases outside gene matches: 4. CDR1 and CDR2 from the germline V gene are SGHDT and YYEEEE. CDR3 size: 14 residues. CDR3 region: CASRTSGSSYEQYF. Here the CDR3 DNA reads TGTGCCAGCAGAACAAGCGGGAGCTCCTACGAGCAGTACTTC.

CDR3 loop: CASSPTSGRGADTQYF. CDR3 nucleotides: TGTGCCAGCAGCCCAACTAGCGGGAGGGGGGCAGATACGCAGTATTTT. The chain is built from TRBV4-2 and TRBJ2-3; 13 nucleotides agree with TRBD2. Germline trimming cut 4 bases from V and 4 bases from J; bases unmatched to any gene: 5. Germline V lookup: CDR1 LGHNA, CDR2 YNFKEQ. The CDR3 contains 16 residues.